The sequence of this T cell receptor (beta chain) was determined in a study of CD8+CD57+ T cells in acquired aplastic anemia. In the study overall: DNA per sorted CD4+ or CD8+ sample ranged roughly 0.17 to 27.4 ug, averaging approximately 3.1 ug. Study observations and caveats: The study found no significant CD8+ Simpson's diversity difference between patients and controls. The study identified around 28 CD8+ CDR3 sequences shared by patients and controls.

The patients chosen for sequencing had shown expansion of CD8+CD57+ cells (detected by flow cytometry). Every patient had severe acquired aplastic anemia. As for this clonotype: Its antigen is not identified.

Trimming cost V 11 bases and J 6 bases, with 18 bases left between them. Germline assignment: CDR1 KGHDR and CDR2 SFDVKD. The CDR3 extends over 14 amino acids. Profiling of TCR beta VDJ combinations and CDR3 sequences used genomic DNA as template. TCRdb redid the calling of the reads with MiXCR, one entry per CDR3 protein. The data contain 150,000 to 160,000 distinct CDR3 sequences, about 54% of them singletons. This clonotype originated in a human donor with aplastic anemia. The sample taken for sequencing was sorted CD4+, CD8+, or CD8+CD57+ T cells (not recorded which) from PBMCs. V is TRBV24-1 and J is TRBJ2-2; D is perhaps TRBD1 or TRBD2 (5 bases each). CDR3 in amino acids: CASSYLRGPGELFF. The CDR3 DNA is TGTGCCAGCAGCTACCTGAGGGGACCCGGGGAGCTGTTTTTT.